The 17 T cell receptor beta chains below come from one sample, sequenced in a study of T-cell reconstitution after alpha-beta-depleted transplantation in children. Researchers prepared the TCRbeta library using unique molecular identifiers, the study reports. One entry per CDR3 protein, called by TCRdb with MiXCR from the PCR reads. The table has some 830,000 distinct CDR3 sequences, around 17% seen once. The input for sequencing was PBMCs, mostly from graft donor cells, taken 360 days after TCRalphabeta/CD19-depleted stem cell transplant. These receptor sequences come from a male patient younger than 18 who had a stem cell transplant for acute lymphoblastic leukemia, so the T cells may come from the graft donor.

The chain combines TRBV6-2 or TRBV6-3 with TRBJ2-7, with 13 positions matching TRBD2. Trimming cost V 6 bases and J 7 bases; bases outside gene matches: 9. Germline V gene lookup returns CDR1 MNHEY and CDR2 SVGEGT. The CDR3 is made up of 15 amino acids. The CDR3 reads CASSRPGLAGVEQYF. CDR3 DNA: TGTGCCAGCAGCCGCCCAGGACTAGCGGGAGTTGAGCAGTACTTC.

The chain links TRBV14 to TRBJ2-2, with D unclear. CDR1 SGHDN and CDR2 FVKESK come from the germline V gene. The CDR3 extends over 15 amino acids. V lost 2 bases and J lost 4, with 11 bases in between. Here the CDR3 reads CASSQWVRPTGELFF. As DNA, the CDR3 is TGTGCCAGCAGCCAATGGGTCAGGCCCACCGGGGAGCTGTTTTTT.

This clonotype was detected many times. The chain combines TRBV5-1 with TRBJ2-7, with 7 bases aligning to TRBD1. The trim removed 2 bases at V and 4 bases at J, leaving 3 bases unmatched. The CDR3 length is 13 residues. Germline lookup yields CDR1 SGHRS and CDR2 YFSETQ. CDR3 in DNA: TGCGCCAGCAGCTTCAGGGGGTTTTACGAGCAGTACTTC. Translation gives CASSFRGFYEQYF.

This clonotype was detected only a few times. The J gene is TRBJ1-1, the V gene TRBV5-1, with D possibly being TRBD1 (5 bases). The germline V gene has CDR1 SGHRS and CDR2 YFSETQ. The ends were cut back, 4 bases at V and 0 bases at J, with 22 bases in the middle. This CDR3 has 18 residues. In nucleotides, the CDR3 is TGCGCCAGCAGCATCCGACAGTTGGGGCACCTCATGAACACTGAAGCTTTCTTT. Translation: CASSIRQLGHLMNTEAFF.

This chain links TRBV10-3 with TRBJ2-7, with TRBD2 as a possible D gene (6 bases). CDR3 length: 12 residues. The V end lost 11 bases, the J end lost 5 bases, and 16 bases lay between the germline ends. Germline V lookup: CDR1 ENHRY, CDR2 SYGVKD. The CDR3, as DNA: TGTGCCGCCAGGGTGGAGGGACACGAGCAGTACTTC. Protein sequence: CAARVEGHEQYF.

V is TRBV7-8 and J is TRBJ2-1; perhaps TRBD2 as D (5 bases). CDR3 length: 16 amino acids. Per the germline V gene, CDR1 is SGHVS and CDR2 is FQNEAQ. Trimming took off 1 base at V and 2 bases at J, with 12 bases between the two ends. The DNA of the CDR3 is TGTGCCAGCAGCTTAGGGCGGGTCGAAGCCTACAATGAGCAGTTCTTC. Translated: CASSLGRVEAYNEQFF.

V usage is TRBV12-3 or TRBV12-4 and J usage is TRBJ2-7, with D possibly called TRBD1 or TRBD2 (6 bases each). This CDR3 contains 13 residues. V shed 6 bases and J shed 0 bases, with 9 bases lying between them. CDR3 amino acids: CASRTGASYEQYF. CDR3 in DNA: TGTGCCAGCAGGACGGGGGCCTCCTACGAGCAGTACTTC.

This clonotype was found a few times. CDR3 sequence (DNA): TGTGCCACCAGTGATTTGCTGGGACAGGGAAACACCGGGGAGCTGTTTTTT. Amino acid sequence: CATSDLLGQGNTGELFF. The rearrangement links TRBV24-1 to TRBJ2-2; 9 nucleotides match TRBD1. Trimming removed 0 bases from V and 2 bases from J; junction bases left unmatched: 3. This CDR3 is 17 amino acids long. Germline CDR1 is KGHDR and CDR2 is SFDVKD.

This clonotype showed up just a few times. V and J are TRBV7-3 and TRBJ2-1, with TRBD1 matching 7 bases. This CDR3 is 14 amino acids long. Germline assignment: CDR1 SGHTA and CDR2 FQGTGA. The V segment lost 0 bases and the J segment 7 bases; nucleotides outside the gene matches: 3. In DNA form, the CDR3 reads TGTGCCAGCAGCTTAACAGGGGGCGCAAATGAGCAGTTCTTC. Translated: CASSLTGGANEQFF.

This clonotype was counted a few times. The chain uses TRBV9 and TRBJ1-3; possible D gene TRBD1, 5 bases. The germline V gene encodes CDR1 SGDLS and CDR2 YYNGEE. This CDR3 is 16 amino acids long. Trimming took 3 bases from V and 4 from J, leaving 17 bases between them. In DNA, the CDR3 is TGTGCCAGCAGCGCCCCTTTTGGGGGGACCGGAAACACCATATATTTT. This sequence encodes CASSAPFGGTGNTIYF.

V is TRBV3-1 and J is TRBJ2-1; 9 positions match TRBD2. Germline trimming cut 0 bases from V and 6 bases from J; bases unmatched to any gene: 3. This CDR3 is 15 amino acids long. Germline CDR1 is LGHDT and CDR2 is YNNKEL (reference sequence). The CDR3, as DNA: TGTGCCAGCAGCCAAGATCAGGGACTAGCCAATGAGCAGTTCTTC. Amino acid sequence: CASSQDQGLANEQFF.

The chain has TRBV11-2 and TRBJ2-3; TRBD2 matches at 11 bases. The CDR3 spans 16 residues. Germline loops: CDR1 SGHAT, CDR2 FQNNGV. The V gene end was trimmed by 5 bases and the J gene end by 4 bases; junction bases not matched to a gene: 8. CDR3 DNA sequence: TGTGCCAGCAGCCCGAATAGCGGGAGGGCCCCAGATACGCAGTATTTT. Residues: CASSPNSGRAPDTQYF.

This clonotype was counted only a few times. This sequence joins TRBV7-3 and TRBJ2-2; D remains ambiguous. Germline V gene lookup returns CDR1 SGHTA and CDR2 FQGTGA. Trimming shortened V by 3 bases and J by 5 bases, and 13 bases separated the two germline ends. The length of the CDR3 is 15 residues. The CDR3 nucleotides read TGTGCCAGCAGCTTGGGCGTAATGGGTACCGGGGAGCTGTTTTTT. Protein sequence: CASSLGVMGTGELFF.

The chain employs TRBV7-9 and TRBJ2-7; D might be TRBD2 (6 bases). V was shortened by 4 bases and J by 6 bases, with 16 bases between the two germline ends. The germline gives CDR1 SEHNR, CDR2 FQNEAQ (reference sequence). There are 14 residues in the CDR3. The CDR3 nucleotides are TGTGCCAGCAGCTCCATAACTAGCCGCCGCGAGCAGTACTTC. It encodes CASSSITSRREQYF.

The chain recombines TRBV12-3 or TRBV12-4 with TRBJ1-2; D unclear. The V end was cut by 5 bases, the J end by 5 bases, with 6 bases between. There are 11 residues in the CDR3. CDR3 bases: TGTGCCAGCAGTGCCCATTATGGCTACACCTTC. Amino acids: CASSAHYGYTF.

This clonotype was seen repeatedly, ten times or more. The chain recombines TRBV6-2 or TRBV6-3 with TRBJ1-1; D is perhaps TRBD1 (6 bases). Germline CDR1 reads MNHEY; CDR2 reads SVGEGT. The CDR3 covers 19 residues. Trimming took 6 bases from V and 2 from J, leaving 28 bases between them. CDR3 protein: CASSEARGRRTFFNTEAFF. The CDR3 DNA sequence: TGTGCCAGCAGCGAAGCCAGGGGTCGACGAACGTTTTTTAACACTGAAGCTTTCTTT.

V usage is TRBV3-1 and J usage is TRBJ2-7; 7 nucleotides align to TRBD2. Trimming removed 1 base from V and 2 bases from J; junction bases left unmatched: 2. The CDR3 sequence is 14 residues long. The germline gives CDR1 LGHDT, CDR2 YNNKEL (reference sequence). DNA for the CDR3: TGTGCCAGCAGCCAAGCGGGAGGCACCTACGAGCAGTACTTC. This gives the protein CASSQAGGTYEQYF.